Below, 22 T cell receptor beta chains from the same sample are listed, as sequenced in a study of T cell repertoires in cytomegalovirus infection. For these TCRs, the target antigens are not known. Each CDR3 protein is one row after TCRdb ran MiXCR on the reads. The table shows about 480,000 distinct CDR3 sequences, with about 33% occurring only once. The sequences come from cultured PBMCs, collected from culture after CMV antigen stimulation. These receptors originate from a human donor in good health (CMV status not recorded). Some clones in this sample may be carry-over from other donors' samples.

The chain uses TRBV2 and TRBJ2-7; a weak D match, TRBD1 (5 bases). Trimming cost V 5 bases and J 7 bases, with 24 bases left between them. Germline CDR1 SNHLY, CDR2 FYNNEI. The CDR3 is 16 residues long. CDR3 in DNA: TGTGCCAGCAGTTACAATCGACAGCCGGGTGCAGTGGAGCAGTACTTC. Encoded protein: CASSYNRQPGAVEQYF.

The chain carries TRBV7-8 and TRBJ2-3; tentatively, D is TRBD2 (6 bases). Germline loops: CDR1 SGHVS, CDR2 FQNEAQ. This CDR3 region has 17 residues. Trimming removed 0 bases at V and 0 bases at J, with 13 bases between. The CDR3 region has the DNA TGTGCCAGCAGCTTAGCGTCGGGCGGAGGGAGCACAGATACGCAGTATTTT. It encodes CASSLASGGGSTDTQYF.

This clonotype has just a few counts. This chain connects TRBV7-2 to TRBJ2-1; D gene unclear. The ends were cut back, 0 bases at V and 7 bases at J, with 10 bases in the middle. The CDR3 consists of 14 residues. CDR1 and CDR2 from the germline V gene are SGHTA and FQGNSA. The CDR3 DNA is TGTGCCAGCAGCTTAGCGCTCTGGGGTAATGAGCAGTTCTTC. The encoded protein is CASSLALWGNEQFF.

DNA of the CDR3: TGTGCCAGCAGCTTAGGTTGGGAGCGCACAGATACGCAGTATTTT. Its protein is CASSLGWERTDTQYF. J is TRBJ2-3 and V is TRBV7-6, with D possibly being TRBD2 (5 bases). The CDR3 is 15 residues long. V lost 1 base, J lost 1 base, and 9 bases lay in between. Germline V lookup: CDR1 SGHVS, CDR2 FNYEAQ.

This chain connects TRBV6-6 to TRBJ1-1; perhaps TRBD1 as D (6 bases). In germline, CDR1 is MNHNY, CDR2 SVGAGI (reference sequence). The germline V and J ends were trimmed by 10 bases and 5 bases, with 14 bases remaining between them. The CDR3 loop spans 12 amino acids. CDR3 sequence (DNA): TGTGCCACGACACAGGGCAATACTGAAGCTTTCTTT. Translating gives CATTQGNTEAFF.

This chain uses TRBV24-1 with TRBJ1-2, with D unclear. From germline, CDR1 is KGHDR and CDR2 SFDVKD. V was trimmed by 3 bases and J by 8 bases, leaving 6 bases between them. This CDR3 is built from 11 residues. The CDR3 sequence is CATSDQGGYTF. CDR3 bases: TGTGCCACCAGTGATCAAGGAGGCTACACCTTC.

The chain employs TRBV28 and TRBJ1-2; TRBD1 agrees at 9 bases. The CDR3 is 20 amino acids. Germline CDR1 and CDR2: MDHEN and SYDVKM. Germline trimming cut 4 bases from V and 3 bases from J; bases unmatched to any gene: 21. The CDR3 spells CASSSYPGTGSSLDHYGYTF. As DNA, the CDR3 is TGTGCCAGCAGTTCGTACCCCGGGACAGGGAGTTCTCTCGACCACTATGGCTACACCTTC.

The chain recombines TRBV27 with TRBJ2-7; D not certain. This CDR3 spans 16 amino acids. Germline CDR1 MNHEY, CDR2 SMNVEV (reference sequence). Trimming removed 4 bases at V and 2 bases at J, with 18 bases between. CDR3 loop: CASSSLSPPAPYEQYF. For the CDR3, the DNA is TGTGCCAGCAGTTCCTTAAGCCCCCCGGCCCCCTACGAGCAGTACTTC.

This clonotype has just a few counts. J is TRBJ1-5 and V is TRBV7-9; possibly TRBD1 for D (5 bases). The CDR3 is made up of 16 amino acids. Deletions cut 5 bases from V and 7 bases from J, with 21 bases between. Germline CDR1 SEHNR, CDR2 FQNEAQ (reference sequence). The CDR3 loop reads CASSATGMGPAQPQHF. In nucleotides, the CDR3 is TGTGCCAGCAGCGCAACAGGTATGGGGCCGGCACAGCCCCAGCATTTT. The variable domain in full, with the rest retrieved from reference TRBV7-9 and TRBJ1-5, is DTGVSQNPRHKITKRGQNVTFRCDPISEHNRLYWYRQTLGQGPEFLTYFQNEAQLEKSRLLSDRFSAERPKGSFSTLEIQRTEQGDSAMYLCASSATGMGPAQPQHFGDGTRLSIL.

The chain recombines TRBV5-1 with TRBJ2-1, with a tentative D call TRBD2 (6 bases). The V gene's germline CDR1 is SGHRS and CDR2 YFSETQ. CDR3 length: 13 amino acids. V gave up 0 bases and J gave up 10 bases, with 11 bases separating them. The CDR3 spells CASSLGAGGEQFF. The CDR3 region has the DNA TGCGCCAGCAGCTTGGGGGCCGGGGGAGAGCAGTTCTTC.

This clonotype was found a few times. The chain uses TRBV7-9 and TRBJ2-7; perhaps TRBD1 as D (5 bases). The germline V gene encodes CDR1 SEHNR and CDR2 FQNEAQ (reference sequence). This CDR3 comprises 17 residues. V lost 0 bases and J 0 bases, leaving 15 bases between the germline ends. As DNA, the CDR3 is TGTGCCAGCAGCTTAGCGTTCGAGACAGAGAGCTCCTACGAGCAGTACGTC. Translation: CASSLAFETESSYEQYV.

J is TRBJ2-5 and V is TRBV4-1; maybe TRBD2 (5 bases). Germline V gene sequence: CDR1 MGHRA, CDR2 YSYEKL. V was pared by 0 bases and J by 7 bases, with 15 bases between. This CDR3 is 15 amino acids long. The CDR3, as DNA: TGCGCCAGCAGCCAAGATGCGGGCTACCAGCGGACCCAGTACTTC. Translated, it gives CASSQDAGYQRTQYF.

The CDR3 sequence is CASSAGIENYGYTF. The CDR3 DNA is TGTGCCAGCAGCGCGGGCATTGAAAACTATGGCTACACCTTC. The V gene is TRBV5-4, the J gene TRBJ1-2; D not certain. The V and J ends lost 4 bases and 2 bases respectively, with 12 bases between them. The length of the CDR3 is 14 residues. Germline V gene data show CDR1 as SGHNT and CDR2 as YYREEE (reference sequence). The entire variable domain, with the rest obtained from reference TRBV5-4 and TRBJ1-2, is as follows: ETGVTQSPTHLIKTRGQQVTLRCSSQSGHNTVSWYQQALGQGPQFIFQYYREEENGRGNFPPRFSGLQFPNYSSELNVNALELDDSALYLCASSAGIENYGYTFGSGTRLTVV.

This clonotype was detected a few times. The rearrangement uses TRBV28 and TRBJ2-3, with D possibly TRBD1 on 6 matching bases. This CDR3 spans 15 amino acids. The V and J ends lost 7 bases and 2 bases respectively, with 16 bases between them. Germline lookup yields CDR1 MDHEN and CDR2 SYDVKM. The CDR3 loop is CASTRTDLFTDTQYF. CDR3 nucleotides: TGTGCCAGCACACGGACAGACTTATTCACAGATACGCAGTATTTT.

V is TRBV12-3 or TRBV12-4 and J is TRBJ2-5; D perhaps matches TRBD1 (5 bases). This CDR3 region has 15 residues. Trimming stripped 3 bases from V and 5 bases from J, with 16 bases between. CDR3 nucleotides: TGTGCCAGCAGTTTGCGGACAATGTTACGGGAGACCCAGTACTTC. This encodes CASSLRTMLRETQYF.

In its sample, this clonotype was seen many times. V and J are TRBV7-2 and TRBJ2-5; D remains unclear. Germline V gene sequence: CDR1 SGHTA, CDR2 FQGNSA. Between the trimmed V and J ends, which lost 5 bases and 5 bases, there was a span of 15 bases. CDR3 length: 14 amino acids. In nucleotides, the CDR3 is TGTGCCAGCAGCCTAATAAGGGTTTCGGAGACCCAGTACTTC. It translates to CASSLIRVSETQYF.

V usage is TRBV7-2 and J usage is TRBJ2-5, with D perhaps TRBD1 or TRBD2 (6 bases each). This CDR3 is built from 15 residues. The germline V and J ends were trimmed by 5 bases and 1 base, with 14 bases remaining between them. Per the germline V gene, CDR1 is SGHTA and CDR2 is FQGNSA. The CDR3 is CASSLNSGAQETQYF. CDR3 DNA: TGTGCCAGCAGCCTAAATTCGGGGGCCCAAGAGACCCAGTACTTC.

This clonotype occurred a few times. The genes are TRBV10-3 and TRBJ2-1; D might be TRBD1 (6 bases). CDR3 size: 18 residues. Germline V gene lookup returns CDR1 ENHRY and CDR2 SYGVKD. The V end lost 4 bases, the J end lost 5 bases, and 24 bases lay between the germline ends. The CDR3 DNA reads as TGTGCCATCAGTGCGGGCGTTTTCCGGGGACAAGAGAACAATGAGCAGTTCTTC. Residues: CAISAGVFRGQENNEQFF.

V usage is TRBV7-9 and J usage is TRBJ1-2; 7 bases are a match to TRBD1. The germline V gene encodes CDR1 SEHNR and CDR2 FQNEAQ (reference sequence). The CDR3 has 15 amino acids. The V gene end was trimmed by 1 base and the J gene end by 4 bases; junction bases not matched to a gene: 6. CDR3 sequence reads: CASSLGQGSTYGYTF. The CDR3 nucleotides read TGTGCCAGCAGCTTAGGACAGGGATCCACCTATGGCTACACCTTC. Combining the CDR3 with reference TRBV7-9 and TRBJ1-2 gives the whole variable domain DTGVSQNPRHKITKRGQNVTFRCDPISEHNRLYWYRQTLGQGPEFLTYFQNEAQLEKSRLLSDRFSAERPKGSFSTLEIQRTEQGDSAMYLCASSLGQGSTYGYTFGSGTRLTVV.

This clonotype occurred a few times. V and J are TRBV15 and TRBJ2-1; 14 bases are shared with TRBD2. V lost 2 bases, J lost 7 bases, and 4 bases stayed unmatched. The germline V gene encodes CDR1 LNHNV and CDR2 YYDKDF (reference sequence). This CDR3 has 16 residues. The DNA of the CDR3 is TGTGCCACCAGCAGAATGACTAGCGGGAGGGGTAATGAGCAGTTCTTC. Translated: CATSRMTSGRGNEQFF.

V gene TRBV7-2 combines with J gene TRBJ2-1, with 7 positions matching TRBD2. CDR3 length equals 18 residues. The trim removed 5 bases at V and 8 bases at J, leaving 21 bases unmatched. CDR1 is SGHTA, CDR2 FQGNSA, per germline. CDR3 nucleotides: TGTGCCAGCAGCCCACCCCGTGGAGCGGGACTCCTTCGCGATGAGCAGTTCTTC. Residues: CASSPPRGAGLLRDEQFF.

The CDR3 nucleotides read TGCAGCGTCCGGACACCACCCACAAAAGCTTTCTTT. Amino acids: CSVRTPPTKAFF. The chain couples TRBV29-1 to TRBJ1-1; the D gene is possibly TRBD1 (5 bases). The CDR3 covers 12 residues. Germline V lookup: CDR1 SQVTM, CDR2 ANQGSEA. Trimming stripped 6 bases from V and 9 bases from J, with 17 bases between.